Only one count was recorded for the clone carrying this TCR beta chain. The data are from a study of blood T cell repertoires in COVID-19. Sequencing was performed with immunoSEQ multiplex PCR; in TCRdb, only in-frame clones are kept and a portion is missing. The data show under 300,000 clones, just over 85% seen once. CDR1 is LNHDA and CDR2 is SQIVND in the germline V gene (reference sequence). The J segment lost 1 base and the V segment lost 6 bases, leaving 5 bases of the junction unmatched. The length of the CDR3 is 14 residues. The chain uses TRBV19 and TRBJ1-1, with 7 bases matching TRBD1. The sequenced sample was PBMCs or T cells enriched from blood (not recorded which). The sequence was obtained from a man aged 18-30 years who had recovered from COVID-19. Here the CDR3 reads CASSLTGTNTEAFF. The DNA of the CDR3 is TGTGCCAGTAGCCTGACAGGGACGAACACTGAAGCTTTCTTT.